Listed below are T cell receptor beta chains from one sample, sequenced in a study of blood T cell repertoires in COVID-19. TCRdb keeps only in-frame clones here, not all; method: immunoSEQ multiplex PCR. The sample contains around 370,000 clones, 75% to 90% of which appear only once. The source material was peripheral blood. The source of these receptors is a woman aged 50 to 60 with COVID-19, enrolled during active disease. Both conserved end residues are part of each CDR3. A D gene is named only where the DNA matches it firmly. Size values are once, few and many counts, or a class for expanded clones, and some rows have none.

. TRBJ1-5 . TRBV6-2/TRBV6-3 CASSRNYQTDYSNQPQHF TGTGCCAGCAGTAGAAATTACCAGACGGACTATAGCAATCAGCCCCAGCATTTT
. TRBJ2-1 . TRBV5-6 CASSPTENEQFF TGTGCCAGCAGCCCGACAGAAAATGAGCAGTTCTTC
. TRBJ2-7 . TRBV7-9 CVSMPEDSSYEQYF TGTGTCAGCATGCCAGAGGACAGTTCCTACGAGCAGTACTTC
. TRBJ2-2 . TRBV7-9 CASSLAGSEELFF TGTGCCAGCAGCTTAGCCGGGAGCGAGGAGCTGTTTTTT
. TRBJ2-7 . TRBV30 CAWSVGQGSYEQYF TGTGCCTGGAGTGTCGGGCAGGGGTCCTACGAGCAGTACTTC
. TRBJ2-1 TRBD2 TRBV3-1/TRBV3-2 CASSQVRPSGSLGEQFF TGTGCCAGCAGCCAAGTAAGGCCTAGCGGGAGTTTGGGTGAGCAGTTCTTC
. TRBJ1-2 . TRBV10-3 CAISELVSYGNSGYTF TGTGCCATCAGTGAGTTAGTATCGTACGGGAATAGCGGCTACACCTTC
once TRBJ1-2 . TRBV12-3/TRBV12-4 CASSPHYRSGYTF TGTGCCAGCAGTCCCCATTACAGGTCGGGCTACACCTTC
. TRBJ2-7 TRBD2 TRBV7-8 CASSQTGTSVTYEQYF TGTGCCAGCAGCCAAACCGGGACTAGCGTAACCTACGAGCAGTACTTC
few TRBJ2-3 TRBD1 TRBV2 CASSQRGGGQGPWGTDTQYF TGTGCCAGCAGTCAACGAGGGGGGGGACAGGGACCCTGGGGTACAGATACGCAGTATTTT
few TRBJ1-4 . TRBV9 CASSVGESFDEKLFF TGTGCCAGCAGCGTTGGGGAGAGCTTCGACGAAAAACTGTTTTTT
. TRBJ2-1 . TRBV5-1 CASSLPTGPEQFF TGCGCCAGCAGCTTGCCCACAGGCCCCGAGCAGTTCTTC
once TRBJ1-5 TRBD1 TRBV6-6 CASSRGQRGNQPQHF TGTGCCAGCAGTCGGGGACAGAGAGGCAATCAGCCCCAGCATTTT
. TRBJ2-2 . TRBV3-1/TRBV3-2 CASSRFSTTIGAGELFF TGTGCCAGCAGCCGGTTCTCAACGACTATTGGCGCCGGGGAGCTGTTTTTT
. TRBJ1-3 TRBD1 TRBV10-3 CAMEGAGPEGGNTIYF TGTGCCATGGAGGGGGCTGGACCCGAGGGTGGAAACACCATATATTTT
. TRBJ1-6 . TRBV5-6 CASSSKGAYNSPLHF TGTGCCAGCAGCTCGAAAGGGGCTTATAATTCACCCCTCCACTTT